This passage covers 8 T cell receptor beta chains from one sample sequenced in a study of tumor and adjacent non-tumor tissue in lung cancer. RNA was extracted from bulk tissue without any cell sorting. Three rounds of nested PCR, following a modified ARM-PCR protocol, produced the TCRbeta library. In TCRdb, the multiplex PCR reads were re-called with MiXCR into one record per CDR3 protein. The repertoire holds more than 95,000 distinct CDR3 sequences, with 60% to 70% as singletons. Sequenced material: lung tumor tissue. The receptors were gathered from a man aged 25 to 40 with non-small cell lung cancer.

Comment on this clonotype: At one end, the junction sequence differs from germline, possibly due to a read error. The chain links TRBV11-2 to TRBJ2-7, with a possible D match to TRBD1 (5 bases). CDR3 size: 12 residues. Germline V gene lookup returns CDR1 SGHAT and CDR2 FQNNGV. Written as DNA, the CDR3 is TGTGCCGGCGGAAGGGGAACGGACGAGCAGTGCTTC. Translated, it gives CAGGRGTDEQCF.

V and J are TRBV11-1 and TRBJ2-1, with D tentatively TRBD2 (6 bases). In germline, CDR1 is SGHAT, CDR2 FQDESV (reference sequence). CDR3 length: 11 amino acids. The CDR3 DNA reads as TGTTACAGCATCTATTCGGGGGTAACGTTCTTC. It is translated as CYSIYSGVTFF.

A remark on this clonotype: A single base separates this from a much larger clone, so it may be a read error. The rearrangement joins TRBV20-1 to TRBJ2-3, with D possibly being TRBD2 (5 bases). Looked up from germline, CDR1 is DFQATT and CDR2 is SNEGSKA (reference sequence). Trimming removed 1 base at V and 1 base at J, with 6 bases between. The CDR3 covers 13 residues. The CDR3 DNA reads TGCAGTGCTAGAGGGCGGGGCACAGATACGCAGTATTTT. It translates to CSARGRGTDTQYF.

The J gene is TRBJ2-5, the V gene TRBV5-6; unclear D gene. CDR3 length: 15 amino acids. CDR1 and CDR2 from the germline V gene are SGHDT and YYEEEE. V dropped 4 bases and J dropped 2 bases, with 15 bases sitting between them. CDR3 DNA sequence: TGTGCCAGCAGCCCCGACGGGCGGATGCAAGAGACCCAGTACTTC. It encodes CASSPDGRMQETQYF.

The rearrangement uses TRBV5-8 and TRBJ2-7; no definite D call. Trimming removed 4 bases at V and 3 bases at J, with 8 bases between. This CDR3 is 12 amino acids long. CDR1 SGHTS and CDR2 YDEGEE come from the germline V gene. The CDR3 DNA sequence: TGTGCCAGCAGCCCCGAGGACTACGAGCAGTACTTC. Protein: CASSPEDYEQYF.

With respect to this clonotype: The junction differs from germline at one of its ends, possibly a read error. This rearrangement joins TRBV6-6 to TRBJ2-3, with no clear D. Germline V CDR1 and CDR2: MNHNY, SVGAGI (reference sequence). This CDR3 region has 14 residues. The CDR3 DNA reads TGTGCCAGCAGTTGGGCCCAGAACGCAGATACGCTGTATTTT. Translating gives CASSWAQNADTLYF.

Of note for this clonotype: The CDR3 carries no conserved terminal phenylalanine or tryptophan, so it likely arises from a read error. This sequence joins TRBV12-3 or TRBV12-4 and TRBJ1-5; 10 bases are shared with TRBD1. J was trimmed by 4 bases and V by 11 bases; bases with no gene match: 11. The CDR3 totals 15 residues. The CDR3 spells CACKAGTGANQPQHL. The DNA of the CDR3 is TGTGCCTGCAAGGCCGGGACAGGGGCAAATCAGCCCCAGCATCTT.

To note about this clonotype: At one end, the junction sequence differs from germline, possibly due to a read error. The chain couples TRBV4-1 to TRBJ1-6; no firm D call. CDR1 is MGHRA, CDR2 YSYEKL, per germline. The CDR3 contains 15 residues. This CDR3 reads CANSPRGRLNSPLHF. In DNA form, the CDR3 reads TGCGCCAACAGCCCCCGCGGGAGACTTAATTCACCCCTCCACTTT.